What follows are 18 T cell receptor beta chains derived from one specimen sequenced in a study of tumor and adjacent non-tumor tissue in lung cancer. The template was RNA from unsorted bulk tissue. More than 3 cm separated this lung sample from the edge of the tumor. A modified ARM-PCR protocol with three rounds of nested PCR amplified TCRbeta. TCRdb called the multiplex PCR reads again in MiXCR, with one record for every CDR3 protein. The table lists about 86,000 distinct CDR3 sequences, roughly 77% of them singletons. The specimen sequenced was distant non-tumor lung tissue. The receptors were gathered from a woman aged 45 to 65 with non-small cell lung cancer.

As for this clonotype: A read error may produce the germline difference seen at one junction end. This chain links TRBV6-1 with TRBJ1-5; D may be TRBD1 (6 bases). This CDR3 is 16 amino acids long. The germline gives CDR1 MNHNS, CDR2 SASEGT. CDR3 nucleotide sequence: TGTACCAGCACTTACCGGGACATGGCTAGCAATCAGCCCCATCATTTT. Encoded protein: CTSTYRDMASNQPHHF.

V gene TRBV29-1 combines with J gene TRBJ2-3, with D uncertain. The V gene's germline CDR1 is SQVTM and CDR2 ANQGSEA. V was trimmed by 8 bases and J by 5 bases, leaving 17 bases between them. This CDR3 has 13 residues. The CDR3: CSTGALGIDTQYF. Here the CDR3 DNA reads TGCAGCACCGGTGCCTTAGGGATAGATACGCAGTATTTT.

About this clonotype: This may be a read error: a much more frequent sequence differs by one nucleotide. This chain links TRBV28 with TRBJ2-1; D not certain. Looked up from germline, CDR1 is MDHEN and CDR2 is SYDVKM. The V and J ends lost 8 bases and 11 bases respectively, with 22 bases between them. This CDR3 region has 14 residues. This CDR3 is CASAFIAMGGKQFF. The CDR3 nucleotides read TGTGCCAGCGCCTTTATCGCGATGGGTGGGAAGCAGTTCTTC.

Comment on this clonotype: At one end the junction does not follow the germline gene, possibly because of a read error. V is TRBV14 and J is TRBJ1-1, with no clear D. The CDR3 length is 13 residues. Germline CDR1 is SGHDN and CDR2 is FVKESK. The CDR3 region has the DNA TGTGCCTGTAGCCCGAAACGGAACAGTGAAGCTTTCTTT. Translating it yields CACSPKRNSEAFF.

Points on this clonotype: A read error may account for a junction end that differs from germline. Here the CDR3 DNA reads TGTGCCTGCAGTCAACCGAGCGGGAGGCTCGGCACCGGGGAGCTGTTTTTT. This gives the protein CACSQPSGRLGTGELFF. The V call is TRBV28, the J call TRBJ2-2, with 9 bases aligning to TRBD2. The CDR3 runs to 17 residues. Germline CDR1 MDHEN, CDR2 SYDVKM.

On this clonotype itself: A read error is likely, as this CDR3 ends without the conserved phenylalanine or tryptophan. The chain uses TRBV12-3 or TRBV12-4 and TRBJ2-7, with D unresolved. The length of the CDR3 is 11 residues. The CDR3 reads CASSLQYEQYS. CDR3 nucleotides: TGTGCAAGCAGTCTTCAGTACGAGCAGTACTCC.

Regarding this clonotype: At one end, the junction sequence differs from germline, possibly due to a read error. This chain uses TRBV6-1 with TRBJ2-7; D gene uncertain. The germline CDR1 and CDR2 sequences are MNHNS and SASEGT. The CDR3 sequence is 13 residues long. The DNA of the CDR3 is TGTGCCAGCAGTGATATCACGCTCTACGAGCAGTGGTTC. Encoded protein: CASSDITLYEQWF.

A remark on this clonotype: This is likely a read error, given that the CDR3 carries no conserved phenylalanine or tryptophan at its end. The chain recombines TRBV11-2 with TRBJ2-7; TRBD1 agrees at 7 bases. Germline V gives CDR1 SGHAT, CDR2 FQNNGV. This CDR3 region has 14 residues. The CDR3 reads CVSSLARDSYEQYL. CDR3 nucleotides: TGTGTCAGCAGCTTAGCTAGGGACAGCTACGAGCAGTACCTC.

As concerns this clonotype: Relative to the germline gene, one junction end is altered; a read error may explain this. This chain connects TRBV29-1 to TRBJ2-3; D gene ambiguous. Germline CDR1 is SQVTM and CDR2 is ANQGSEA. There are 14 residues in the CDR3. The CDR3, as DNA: TGCAACGTTGAAGCCGATCCTAGTACAGATACGCAGTATTTT. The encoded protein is CNVEADPSTDTQYF.

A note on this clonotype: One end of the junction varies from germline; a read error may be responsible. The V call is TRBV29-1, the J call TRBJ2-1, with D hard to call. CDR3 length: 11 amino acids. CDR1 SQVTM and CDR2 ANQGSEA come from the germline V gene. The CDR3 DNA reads TGCAGCGTTGGCCACTACAATGAGCAGTTATTC. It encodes CSVGHYNEQLF.

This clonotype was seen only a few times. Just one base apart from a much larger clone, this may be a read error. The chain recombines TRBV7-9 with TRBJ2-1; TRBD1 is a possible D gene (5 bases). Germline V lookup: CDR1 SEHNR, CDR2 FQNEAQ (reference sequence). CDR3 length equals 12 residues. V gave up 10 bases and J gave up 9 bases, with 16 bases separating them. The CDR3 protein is CAKETESSEQFF. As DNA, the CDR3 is TGTGCCAAAGAGACAGAATCGAGTGAGCAGTTCTTC.

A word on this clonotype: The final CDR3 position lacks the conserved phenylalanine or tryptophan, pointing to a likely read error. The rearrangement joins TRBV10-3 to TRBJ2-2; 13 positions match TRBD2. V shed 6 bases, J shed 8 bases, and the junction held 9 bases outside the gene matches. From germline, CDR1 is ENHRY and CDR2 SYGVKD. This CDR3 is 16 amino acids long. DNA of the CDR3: TGTGCCATCAGGCCCGGGACTAGCGGGATCACGGGGGAGCTGTTTTTA. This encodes CAIRPGTSGITGELFL.

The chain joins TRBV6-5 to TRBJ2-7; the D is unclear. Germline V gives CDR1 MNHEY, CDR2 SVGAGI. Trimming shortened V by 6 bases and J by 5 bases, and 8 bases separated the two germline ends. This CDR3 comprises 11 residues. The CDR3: CASRLQDEQYF. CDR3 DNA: TGTGCCAGCAGGCTGCAGGACGAGCAGTACTTC.

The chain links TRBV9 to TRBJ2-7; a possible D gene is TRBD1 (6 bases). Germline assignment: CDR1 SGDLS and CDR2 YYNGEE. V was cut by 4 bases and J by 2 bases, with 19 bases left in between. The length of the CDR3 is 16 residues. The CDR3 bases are TGTGCCAGCAGCCCACTCGGGCAGGGGAGCCCCTACGAGCAGTACTTC. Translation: CASSPLGQGSPYEQYF.

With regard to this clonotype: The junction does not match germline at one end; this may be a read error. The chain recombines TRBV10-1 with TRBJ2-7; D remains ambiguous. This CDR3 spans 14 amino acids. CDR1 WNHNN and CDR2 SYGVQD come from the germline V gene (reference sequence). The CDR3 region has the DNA TGCGCCAGTAGTGAGAACCTACAGTCCCACGAGCAGTACTTC. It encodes CASSENLQSHEQYF.

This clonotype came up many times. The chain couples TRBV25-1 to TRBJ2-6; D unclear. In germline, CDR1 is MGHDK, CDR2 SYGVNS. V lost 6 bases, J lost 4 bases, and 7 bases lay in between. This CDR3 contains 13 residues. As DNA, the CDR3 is TGTGCCAGCAGCCGTTCCGGGGCCAACGTCCTGACTTTC. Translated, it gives CASSRSGANVLTF.

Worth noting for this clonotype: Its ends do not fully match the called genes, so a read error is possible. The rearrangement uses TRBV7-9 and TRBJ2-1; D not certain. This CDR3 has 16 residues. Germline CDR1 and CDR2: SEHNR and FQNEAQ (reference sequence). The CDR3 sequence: CAIQTVAMRLNNEQSF. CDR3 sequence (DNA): TGTGCCATCCAGACCGTCGCTATGAGGCTAAACAATGAGCAGTCCTTC.

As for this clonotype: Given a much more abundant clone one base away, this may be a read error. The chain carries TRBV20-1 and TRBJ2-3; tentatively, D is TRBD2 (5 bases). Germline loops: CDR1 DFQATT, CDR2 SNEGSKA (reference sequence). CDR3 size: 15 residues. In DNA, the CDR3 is TGCAGTACTAGAGATTTAGTAAGAATCACAGATACGCAGTATTTT. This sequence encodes CSTRDLVRITDTQYF.